This T cell receptor (beta chain) was found in a study of shared clonotypes between healthy human individuals. About this clone: No antigen is known for it.

As handled by the study authors: Junction-only immunoSEQ data arrived without quality scores, meaning filtering differed. The assay was immunoSEQ multiplex PCR, and TCRdb's table has in-frame clones only and misses some. V, J and clone size reflect that table, while D and trimming were determined from the DNA. The sample contains around 2,000,000 clones, about 95% of which appear only once. CD8 cells regarded as naive lacked CD45RO, were positively chosen for CCR7, and omitted terminally differentiated effector memory CD45RA+ cells. Free of recent acute infections or vaccinations, the donors were healthy HIV-negative adults. Germline V lookup: CDR1 SGDLS, CDR2 YYNGEE. The CDR3 is made up of 15 amino acids. Trimming took off 0 bases at V and 9 bases at J, with 13 bases between the two ends. Study outcomes and limitations: Clonotypes which were not shared had lower generation probabilities than clonotypes that all four donors shared.

The sample comprised naive CD8+ T cells sorted from blood. V is TRBV9 and J is TRBJ1-6; TRBD1 might be the D (5 bases). The sequence was collected from a man aged 18 to 30 in good health. In DNA, the CDR3 is TGTGCCAGCAGCGTAGACGGGGGGATTGGTTCACCCCTCCACTTT. Translated: CASSVDGGIGSPLHF. The complete variable domain, with remaining parts taken from reference TRBV9 and TRBJ1-6, reads DSGVTQTPKHLITATGQRVTLRCSPRSGDLSVYWYQQSLDQGLQFLIQYYNGEERAKGNILERFSAQQFPDLHSELNLSSLELGDSALYFCASSVDGGIGSPLHFGNGTRLTVT.